This T cell receptor (beta chain) emerged from a study of cytomegalovirus exposure and HLA in healthy donors. The PCR was carried out with 60 Vbeta primers and 13 Jbeta primers. The assay was immunoSEQ multiplex PCR, and TCRdb's table has in-frame clones only and misses some. The data show under 150,000 clones, approximately 80% seen once. Trimming stripped 0 bases from V and 7 bases from J, with 19 bases between. Germline loops: CDR1 GTSNPN, CDR2 SVGIG (reference sequence). There are 15 residues in the CDR3. This chain uses TRBV30 with TRBJ2-7; possibly TRBD2 for D (5 bases). The TCR comes from a man aged 18-30 years in good health and CMV-seronegative. Material: PBMCs. The CDR3 sequence is CAWSVRGFGVREQYF. CDR3 in DNA: TGTGCCTGGAGTGTACGCGGGTTTGGGGTTCGGGAGCAGTACTTC.